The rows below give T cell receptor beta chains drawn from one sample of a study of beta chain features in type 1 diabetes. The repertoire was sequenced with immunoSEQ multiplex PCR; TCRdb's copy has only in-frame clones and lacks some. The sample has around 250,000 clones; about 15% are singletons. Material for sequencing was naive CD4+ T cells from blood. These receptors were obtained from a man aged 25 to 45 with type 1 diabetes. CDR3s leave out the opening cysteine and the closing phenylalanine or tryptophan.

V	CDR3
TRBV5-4	ASSLGGPRETQY
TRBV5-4	ASSLGGTGDKLF
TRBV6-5	ASSGGQQQNSPLH
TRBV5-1	ASSLSETESTGELF
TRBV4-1	ASSQRDREVQY
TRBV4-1	ASSPRNGGRDHEQY
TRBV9	ASSLTGVYNEQF
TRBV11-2	ASSLEARGAGEV
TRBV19	ASSMGTGQPQH
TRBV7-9	ASSLGGSEQY
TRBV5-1	ASRAGQGPYEQY
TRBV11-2	ASSVIAGVAPDTQY
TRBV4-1	ASSQPTRGALYGYT
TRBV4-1	ASSQDLHQPQH
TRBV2	ASSVRDRDSNQPQH
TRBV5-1	ASSLALAAGANVLT
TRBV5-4	ASSLAGSAYNEQF
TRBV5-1	ASSPDSMNTEAF
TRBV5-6	ASSFGGQGAYNEQF
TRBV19	ASSTLPGQGRQETQY
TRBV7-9	ASSQFTGELF
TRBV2	ASSGQGSNEKLF
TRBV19	ASSVQVQETQY
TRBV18	ASSPGQGVDEQY
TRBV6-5	ASRSYTEAF
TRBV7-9	ASSPTGGPYEQY
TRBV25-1	ASSVSSSYNEQF
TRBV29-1	SVGLAGAQDYEQY
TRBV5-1	ASREEVKNIQY
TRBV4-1	ASSQDSGNTEAF
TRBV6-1	ASSLVTGNQPQH
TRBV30	AWEQGAGNTIY
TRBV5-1	ASSSVPGQAGETQY
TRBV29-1	SVTDMNTEAF
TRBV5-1	ASSFADYSDEQF
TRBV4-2	ASSQGRGSEQY
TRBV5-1	ASSAIPSTVQETQY
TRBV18	ASSPGLAGTGELF
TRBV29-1	SVEGPGQQETQY
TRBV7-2	ASSTNLAGGSDEQF
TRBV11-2	ASSLESQEADTQY
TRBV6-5	ASRTGGTDTQY
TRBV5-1	ASSPAGTGYSGANVLT
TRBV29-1	SAGTAEQY
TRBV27	ASSLGRGYGYT
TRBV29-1	SQGQGRGDTQY
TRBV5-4	ASSSPQGAETQY
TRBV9	ASSVGPGSGGAYDTQY
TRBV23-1	ASSQSERTEGTEAF
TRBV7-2	ASSLGATNEKLF
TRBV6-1	ASSEEAGGWETQY
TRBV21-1	ASSTDRGDQPQH
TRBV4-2	ASSQDLEQAF
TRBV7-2	ASSLVTGTYEQY
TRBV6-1	ASTGELYEQY
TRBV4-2	ASSQDLRTGPYGYT
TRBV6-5	ASRGQLSTDTQY
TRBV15	ATSTGQGYGYT